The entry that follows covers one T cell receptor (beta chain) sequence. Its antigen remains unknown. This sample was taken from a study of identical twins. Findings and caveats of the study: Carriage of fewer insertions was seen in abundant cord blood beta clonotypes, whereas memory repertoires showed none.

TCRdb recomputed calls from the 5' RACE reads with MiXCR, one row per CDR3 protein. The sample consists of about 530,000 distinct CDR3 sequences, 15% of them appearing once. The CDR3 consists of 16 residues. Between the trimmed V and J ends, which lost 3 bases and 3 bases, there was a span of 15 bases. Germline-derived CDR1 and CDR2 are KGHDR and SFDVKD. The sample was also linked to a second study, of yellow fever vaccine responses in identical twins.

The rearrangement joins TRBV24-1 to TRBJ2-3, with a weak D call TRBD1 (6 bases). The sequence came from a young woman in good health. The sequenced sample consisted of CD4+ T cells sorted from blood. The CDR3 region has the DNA TGTGCCACCAGTGATCCGACAAAAGGGGGAACAGATACGCAGTATTTT. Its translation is CATSDPTKGGTDTQYF.